This paragraph reports one T cell receptor beta chain. The antigen remains unidentified. Other nucleotide sequences from this sample produce the same CDR3. The data originate from a study of long-term antiretroviral therapy in people with HIV. Study-wide context: The earliest samples came from an era when ART typically awaited falling CD4 counts. Study-wide findings and caveats: When set beside controls, HIV repertoires had CDR3 length ranges that were narrower.

At survey level, the immunoSEQ assay was run in its v3.0 version. Sequenced by immunoSEQ multiplex PCR; TCRdb stores in-frame clones only, minus some. The repertoire holds tens of thousands of clones, with roughly 80% as singletons. The CDR3 sequence is 13 residues long. Germline V gene lookup returns CDR1 SEHNR and CDR2 FQNEAQ (reference sequence). V shed 5 bases, J shed 6 bases, and the junction held 4 bases outside the gene matches. The source of this sequence is a woman in her thirties or forties with HIV. The V gene is TRBV7-9, the J gene TRBJ2-3, with 8 bases fitting TRBD1. This specimen consisted of unsorted PBMCs, obtained 1.1 years before starting antiretroviral therapy. CDR3 sequence: CASSPRGPDTQYF. In nucleotides, the CDR3 is TGTGCCAGCAGCCCCAGGGGGCCGGATACGCAGTATTTT.